Below are 14 T cell receptor beta chains sequenced from a single sample in a study of CD8+ T cells in alopecia areata. Treatment of the sample: oral pan-JAK inhibitor, 5-10 mg twice daily. Reverse transcribed after extraction, RNA yielded cDNA as the sequencing template. TCRdb's table, derived via immunoSEQ multiplex PCR, lists solely in-frame clones and lacks some. The table records more than 110,000 clones, 75% to 85% of them present only once. Sequencing was performed on CD8+ T cells sorted from blood, taken at week 4, from a patient treated with tofacitinib. Receptors originate from a human donor with alopecia areata.

This clone turned up a few times. The V and J genes are TRBV7-9 and TRBJ2-1, with no clear D. The V end was cut by 1 base, the J end by 8 bases, with 9 bases between. Germline CDR1 and CDR2: SEHNR and FQNEAQ (reference sequence). CDR3 length: 13 residues. CDR3 coding DNA: TGTGCCAGCAGCTTAGAGGGCTTGGATGAGCAGTTCTTC. Translating gives CASSLEGLDEQFF.

This chain uses TRBV15 with TRBJ2-1; D call uncertain. The germline CDR1 and CDR2 sequences are LNHNV and YYDKDF (reference sequence). There are 13 residues in the CDR3. Trimming left V 0 bases short and J 5 bases short, with 5 bases between. CDR3 protein: CATSRDGHNEQFF. The CDR3, as DNA: TGTGCCACCAGCAGAGACGGGCACAATGAGCAGTTCTTC.

The V call is TRBV4-1, the J call TRBJ1-5; no firm D call. CDR1 is MGHRA, CDR2 YSYEKL, per germline. The ends were cut back, 4 bases at V and 5 bases at J, with 9 bases in the middle. This CDR3 comprises 13 residues. The CDR3 is CASSPVEDQPQHF. For the CDR3, the DNA is TGCGCCAGCAGCCCCGTTGAGGATCAGCCCCAGCATTTT.

CDR3 in amino acids: CASSHGVVGETQYF. The DNA of the CDR3 is TGCGCCAGCAGCCATGGGGTGGTGGGAGAGACCCAGTACTTC. The chain carries TRBV4-1 and TRBJ2-5; D remains ambiguous. The CDR3 runs to 14 residues. Trimming cost V 3 bases and J 4 bases, with 12 bases left between them. Germline CDR1 and CDR2: MGHRA and YSYEKL.

This clone appeared a few times. V is TRBV12-5 and J is TRBJ2-1; the D is unclear. V was clipped by 1 base and J by 8 bases, with 6 bases between them. The CDR3 is 12 amino acids. In germline, CDR1 is LGHNT, CDR2 FRNRAP. DNA for the CDR3: TGTGCTAGTGGTTTGGCCCCGCATGAGCAGTTCTTC. It encodes CASGLAPHEQFF.

The chain couples TRBV7-2 to TRBJ2-7; no clear D gene. This CDR3 has 11 residues. Germline V lookup: CDR1 SGHTA, CDR2 FQGNSA. With 2 bases removed from V and 6 bases from J, the gap between germline ends came to 5 bases. The CDR3 protein is CASSLISEQYF. Here the CDR3 DNA reads TGTGCCAGCAGCTTAATATCCGAGCAGTACTTC.

The chain uses TRBV5-6 and TRBJ2-3; D unresolved. This CDR3 region has 13 residues. Trimming shortened V by 3 bases and J by 0 bases, and 5 bases separated the two germline ends. CDR1 is SGHDT and CDR2 is YYEEEE in the germline V gene. CDR3 loop: CASSYVSTDTQYF. In DNA form, the CDR3 reads TGTGCCAGCAGCTATGTTAGCACAGATACGCAGTATTTT.

A single count supports this clone. V gene TRBV7-2 combines with J gene TRBJ2-5; D not certain. The closer fit of TRBJ2-7 to the DNA end suggests the J call may be wrong. Per germline, CDR1 SGHTA and CDR2 FQGNSA. The CDR3 runs to 14 residues. The CDR3 region has the DNA TGTGCCAGCAGCTCTGACATCCTCTCCTACGAGCAGTACTTC. It codes for CASSSDILSYEQYF.

The chain has TRBV7-9 and TRBJ2-7; 10 nucleotides match TRBD1. Losses at the gene ends were 5 bases for V and 1 base for J; bases not matched to a gene: 5. Germline loops: CDR1 SEHNR, CDR2 FQNEAQ (reference sequence). This CDR3 is built from 15 residues. The chain's CDR3 is CASSRDRGDSYEQYF. The CDR3 nucleotides are TGTGCCAGCAGCCGGGACAGGGGTGATTCCTACGAGCAGTACTTC.

V and J are TRBV7-9 and TRBJ2-1; 7 bases fit TRBD1. This CDR3 has 15 amino acids. The V segment lost 5 bases and the J segment 3 bases; nucleotides outside the gene matches: 7. The germline V gene has CDR1 SEHNR and CDR2 FQNEAQ (reference sequence). The CDR3 DNA reads TGTGCCAGCAGCAAGGGGACAGCAGACTACAATGAGCAGTTCTTC. Translating gives CASSKGTADYNEQFF.

The rearrangement joins TRBV29-1 to TRBJ2-3; either TRBD1 or TRBD2 may supply D (5 bases each). This CDR3 contains 15 residues. Germline V CDR1 and CDR2: SQVTM, ANQGSEA. The germline V and J ends were trimmed by 0 bases and 3 bases, with 13 bases remaining between them. The CDR3 loop is CSVEDLGGTTDTQYF. In DNA, the CDR3 is TGCAGCGTTGAAGATCTTGGGGGAACGACAGATACGCAGTATTTT.

This clone was found once. A far larger clone differs by one base, so this is likely a read error. CDR3 coding DNA: TGCGCCAGCAGCTTAGGGACAGGGAATGGCTACACCTTC. Protein sequence: CASSLGTGNGYTF. The chain uses TRBV4-3 and TRBJ1-2, with 9 bases aligning to TRBD1. V gave up 5 bases and J gave up 6 bases; unmatched junction bases: 4. The CDR3 is 13 amino acids. Germline CDR1 reads LGHNA; CDR2 reads YSLEER.

The chain combines TRBV7-9 with TRBJ1-2; TRBD1 matches at 8 bases. After removal of 4 bases from V and 3 bases from J, the junction contained 10 bases not matched to a gene. The CDR3 runs to 16 residues. The germline V gene has CDR1 SEHNR and CDR2 FQNEAQ (reference sequence). The CDR3 loop is CASSSTGDDTDYGYTF. DNA of the CDR3: TGTGCCAGCAGCTCGACAGGGGATGACACGGACTATGGCTACACCTTC.

This chain connects TRBV4-1 to TRBJ2-3; a weak D match, TRBD2 (7 bases). V dropped 5 bases and J dropped 1 base, with 16 bases sitting between them. CDR1 MGHRA and CDR2 YSYEKL come from the germline V gene. The CDR3 is 16 residues long. The CDR3 bases are TGCGCCAGCAGCTCCATAGGCGGGGGCGGCACAGATACGCAGTATTTT. Translated: CASSSIGGGGTDTQYF.